The next 10 T cell receptor beta chains were all read from a single sample in a study of CXCR3-negative and CXCR3-positive naive CD8 T cells. Which antigens these TCRs recognize remains unknown. The method, 5' RACE with UMI labels, was used to prepare the TRB cDNA libraries. TCRdb re-called the 5' RACE reads and shows each CDR3 protein once, DNA omitted. This sample's table has 85,000 to 120,000 distinct CDR3 sequences. Study-wide points: The TRB CDR3s that CXCR3-positive naive cells carried were more hydrophobic than those of CXCR3-negative naive cells.

The sample was naive CXCR3+ CD8+ T cells from blood. Subset given: CD45RO-CCR7+CD27+CD95- naive CD8+ T cells expressing CXCR3 (TNR3+). These receptor sequences come from a human donor in good health. Some clones in this sample may be carry-over from other donors' samples.

The rearrangement uses TRBV29-1 and TRBJ2-1. The CDR3 has 16 residues. Germline V gene sequence: CDR1 SQVTM, CDR2 ANQGSEA. CDR3 region: CSVELVRGNKPNEQFF.

This chain joins TRBV29-1 and TRBJ2-1; lacking DNA, the TRBD1 call made by TCRdb goes unchecked. The germline V gene encodes CDR1 SQVTM and CDR2 ANQGSEA. The CDR3 runs to 14 residues. CDR3: CSVPPMGPSNEQFF.

V gene TRBV5-1 combines with J gene TRBJ2-3. The CDR3 runs 14 residues. Germline lookup yields CDR1 SGHRS and CDR2 YFSETQ. The CDR3 protein is CASSLGVGTDTQYF.

The chain combines TRBV3-1 with TRBJ2-7; the D call of TRBD1 rests on TCRdb alone, since no DNA is present to check it. Germline V gene sequence: CDR1 LGHDT, CDR2 YNNKEL (reference sequence). This CDR3 is 13 amino acids long. CDR3: CASKDSFSYEQYF.

This chain uses TRBV24-1 with TRBJ2-1. Germline V gene data show CDR1 as KGHDR and CDR2 as SFDVKD. The CDR3 is 13 residues long. CDR3 protein: CATSVAEYNEQFF.

The gene calls are TRBV7-6 and TRBJ2-7. Germline CDR1 and CDR2: SGHVS and FNYEAQ. The CDR3 loop spans 14 amino acids. The CDR3: CASSLELESYEQYF.

This rearrangement joins TRBV7-2 to TRBJ2-1. This CDR3 has 13 residues. Germline values: CDR1 SGHTA, CDR2 FQGNSA. This CDR3 is CASSFAQLNEQFF.

The chain is built from TRBV29-1 and TRBJ2-2. The CDR3 contains 12 residues. CDR1 SQVTM and CDR2 ANQGSEA come from the germline V gene. This chain's CDR3 is CSSVTLGGELVF.

This rearrangement joins TRBV7-9 to TRBJ2-1; the D call of TRBD2 rests on TCRdb alone, since no DNA is present to check it. Germline CDR1 SEHNR, CDR2 FQNEAQ (reference sequence). CDR3 length: 16 residues. The CDR3 region is CASSLLGGPGGNEQFF. Looking up the rest from reference TRBV7-9 and TRBJ2-1 gives the full variable domain: DTGVSQNPRHKITKRGQNVTFRCDPISEHNRLYWYRQTLGQGPEFLTYFQNEAQLEKSRLLSDRFSAERPKGSFSTLEIQRTEQGDSAMYLCASSLLGGPGGNEQFFGPGTRLTVL.

The chain uses TRBV19 and TRBJ2-1; as DNA is missing, the TRBD1 call by TCRdb cannot be tested. The CDR3 sequence is 12 residues long. The germline V gene encodes CDR1 LNHDA and CDR2 SQIVND (reference sequence). The CDR3 loop reads CASSIGGHQQFF.